This entry concerns a single TCR beta chain. Its antigen remains unidentified. These data belong to a study of PD-1 blockade in classical Hodgkin lymphoma. Germline V gene sequence: CDR1 MDHEN, CDR2 SYDVKM. With V trimmed by 4 bases and J by 5 bases, 10 bases remained unmatched. The CDR3 loop spans 15 amino acids. Time point specified: cycle 4 day 1 (C4D1), after more than 5 weeks of nivolumab. Brentuximab vedotin exposure varied among the patients, all of whom had relapsed after autologous stem cell transplantation. Data came from immunoSEQ multiplex PCR; TCRdb stores just in-frame clones and leaves some out. The sample shows fewer than 95,000 clones, approximately 83% of them seen only once. Findings of the study overall: The study found complete responders had baseline diversity similar to newly diagnosed patients. By C4D1 there was a significant rise in CD4+ TCR diversity but not in CD8+ TCR diversity. Patients who initiated nivolumab within 1 year of ASCT were excluded.

The TCR originated in a human donor with classical Hodgkin lymphoma. This specimen was peripheral blood mononuclear cells (PBMCs), taken before the fourth cycle of nivolumab. This chain joins TRBV28 and TRBJ2-7, with 8 positions matching TRBD1. The CDR3 sequence is CASSSRRTGWHEQYF. As DNA, the CDR3 is TGTGCCAGCAGTTCCCGTCGGACAGGGTGGCACGAGCAGTACTTC.